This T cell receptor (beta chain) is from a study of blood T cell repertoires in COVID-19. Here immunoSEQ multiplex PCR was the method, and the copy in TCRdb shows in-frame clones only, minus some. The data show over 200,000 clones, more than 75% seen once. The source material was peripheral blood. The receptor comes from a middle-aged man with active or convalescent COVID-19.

CDR3 protein: CASSLRLDSGGSTGELFF. Written as DNA, the CDR3 is TGTGCCAGCAGTCTCCGATTGGACTCAGGGGGTAGCACCGGGGAGCTGTTTTTT. The chain couples TRBV28 to TRBJ2-2, with 7 positions matching TRBD1. After removal of 5 bases from V and 4 bases from J, the junction contained 16 bases not matched to a gene. Germline CDR1 and CDR2: MDHEN and SYDVKM. The CDR3 has 18 amino acids.